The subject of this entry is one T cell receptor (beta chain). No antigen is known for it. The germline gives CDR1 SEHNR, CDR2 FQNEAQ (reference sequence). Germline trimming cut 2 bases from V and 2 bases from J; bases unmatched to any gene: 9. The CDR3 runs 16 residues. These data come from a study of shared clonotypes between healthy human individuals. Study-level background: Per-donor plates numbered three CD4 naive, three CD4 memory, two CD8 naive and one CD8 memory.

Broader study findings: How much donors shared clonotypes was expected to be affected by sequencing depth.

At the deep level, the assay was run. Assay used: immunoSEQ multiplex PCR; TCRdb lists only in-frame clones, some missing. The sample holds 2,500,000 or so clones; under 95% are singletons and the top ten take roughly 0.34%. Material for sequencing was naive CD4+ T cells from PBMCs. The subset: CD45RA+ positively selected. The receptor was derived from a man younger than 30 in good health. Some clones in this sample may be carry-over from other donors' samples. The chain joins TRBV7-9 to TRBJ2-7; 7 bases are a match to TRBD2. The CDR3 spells CASSLRPGGGTYEQYF. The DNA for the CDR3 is TGTGCCAGCAGCTTACGGCCGGGCGGGGGTACCTACGAGCAGTACTTC.